In this sample, the clone carrying this T cell receptor beta chain turned up many times. Its antigen is unknown. MiXCR was run by TCRdb on the 5' RACE reads, yielding one entry per CDR3 protein. The sample holds more than 150,000 distinct CDR3 sequences, 15% to 20% seen once. The data are from a study of CD8 T cells in ankylosing spondylitis. Regarding the study as a whole: The study looked at matched synovial fluid samples from ankylosing spondylitis patients. Disease-linked clones were reported to be significantly enriched there.

The source material was blood, either unsorted or a sorted T cell fraction (not recorded which). This TCR was recovered from a male donor between 10 and 30 years old with ankylosing spondylitis or in good health (not recorded which).

CDR3 loop: CASSHPGTGGTGELFF. The CDR3 DNA reads TGCGCCAGCAGCCACCCCGGGACAGGGGGCACCGGGGAGCTGTTTTTT. V and J are TRBV4-1 and TRBJ2-2; 11 bases match TRBD1. CDR1 is MGHRA, CDR2 YSYEKL, per germline. V lost 3 bases, J lost 4 bases, and 4 bases stayed unmatched. The CDR3 is 16 residues long.